Below, 16 T cell receptor beta chains from the same sample are listed, as sequenced in a study of control samples from healthy donors and cancer patients. Method: immunoSEQ multiplex PCR; TCRdb's copy keeps in-frame clones and lacks some. The repertoire has 75,000 to 95,000 clones, 90% of them found once; the top ten carry about 4%. Sequenced material: blood. The origin of the receptors is a woman younger than 30 in good health.

The genes are TRBV7-9 and TRBJ2-5; D may be TRBD2 (6 bases). V was pared by 5 bases and J by 2 bases, with 15 bases between. The CDR3 consists of 15 residues. In germline, CDR1 is SEHNR, CDR2 FQNEAQ (reference sequence). CDR3 protein: CASSAPRGLQETQYF. CDR3 nucleotide sequence: TGTGCCAGCAGCGCACCCCGGGGGTTGCAAGAGACCCAGTACTTC. Looking up the rest from reference TRBV7-9 and TRBJ2-5 gives the full variable domain: DTGVSQNPRHKITKRGQNVTFRCDPISEHNRLYWYRQTLGQGPEFLTYFQNEAQLEKSRLLSDRFSAERPKGSFSTLEIQRTEQGDSAMYLCASSAPRGLQETQYFGPGTRLLVL.

This clone appeared a few times. The chain combines TRBV13 with TRBJ1-1, with D uncertain. V was pared by 7 bases and J by 1 base, with 19 bases between. Germline loops: CDR1 PRHDT, CDR2 FYEKMQ (reference sequence). This CDR3 has 16 residues. CDR3 residues: CASIATPDLPNTEAFF. The CDR3 nucleotides read TGTGCCAGCATAGCGACCCCTGACCTTCCGAACACTGAAGCTTTCTTT.

The count of this clone is one. The chain couples TRBV12-3 or TRBV12-4 to TRBJ1-1, with TRBD1 identical over 8 bases. J was trimmed by 10 bases and V by 5 bases; bases with no gene match: 3. This CDR3 contains 11 residues. The CDR3 region is CASSTTGGAFF. The CDR3 region has the DNA TGTGCCAGCAGTACAACAGGGGGAGCTTTCTTT.

To note about this clone: Other nucleotide sequences from this sample produce the same CDR3. This chain uses TRBV6-5 with TRBJ1-2, with TRBD1 as a possible D gene (6 bases). Between the trimmed V and J ends, which lost 8 bases and 0 bases, there was a span of 13 bases. The CDR3 is 14 amino acids. Germline CDR1 reads MNHEY; CDR2 reads SVGAGI. The CDR3 is CASEDSPSNYGYTF. The DNA for the CDR3 is TGTGCCAGCGAGGACAGCCCTTCTAACTATGGCTACACCTTC.

The rearrangement links TRBV6-6 to TRBJ2-5; the match to TRBD1 covers 8 bases. The CDR3 has 16 residues. The ends lost 5 bases at V and 5 bases at J; junction bases unmatched: 13. Germline V gene data show CDR1 as MNHNY and CDR2 as SVGAGI (reference sequence). The CDR3, as DNA: TGTGCCAGCAGTACGGCCCCGGGGACAGGATTCGAGACCCAGTACTTC. Protein: CASSTAPGTGFETQYF.

The chain joins TRBV14 to TRBJ2-3, with 7 nucleotides matching TRBD2. The CDR3 has 11 amino acids. CDR1 and CDR2 (germline): SGHDN, FVKESK. V lost 8 bases and J lost 10; bases outside the gene matches: 6. The CDR3 is CASFDGRPQYF. The CDR3 bases are TGTGCCAGCTTTGACGGGAGGCCGCAGTATTTT.

This sequence joins TRBV3-1 (or the pseudogene TRBV3-2) and TRBJ2-5; 7 positions agree with TRBD2. V lost 4 bases, J lost 0 bases, and 8 bases stayed unmatched. Germline lookup yields CDR1 LGHDT and CDR2 YNNKEL (reference sequence). The CDR3 runs 16 residues. CDR3 sequence: CASSPERGTHQETQYF. The CDR3, as DNA: TGTGCCAGCAGCCCAGAGCGGGGCACGCACCAAGAGACCCAGTACTTC.

Turning to this clone: The sample carries other DNA sequences with the same CDR3. The CDR3 loop reads CASSLGSSGNTIYF. The DNA for the CDR3 is TGCGCCAGCAGCTTGGGAAGCTCTGGAAACACCATATATTTT. The chain is built from TRBV5-1 and TRBJ1-3; D not resolved. CDR3 length equals 14 residues. Trimming cost V 0 bases and J 0 bases, with 4 bases left between them. CDR1 is SGHRS and CDR2 is YFSETQ in the germline V gene.

The V call is TRBV6-5, the J call TRBJ1-1, with D possibly matching TRBD1 (5 bases). Per the germline V gene, CDR1 is MNHEY and CDR2 is SVGAGI. The V and J ends lost 4 bases and 6 bases respectively, with 15 bases between them. The CDR3 has 14 amino acids. The chain's CDR3 is CASSSPRVRAEAFF. CDR3 nucleotides: TGTGCCAGCAGTTCGCCCAGGGTGAGGGCTGAAGCTTTCTTT.

This clone has a single count. J is TRBJ2-3 and V is TRBV10-1; 12 nucleotides agree with TRBD2. The germline gives CDR1 WNHNN, CDR2 SYGVQD (reference sequence). CDR3 length: 18 residues. Unmatched junction bases numbered 7, after V lost 0 bases and J lost 3 bases. CDR3 in amino acids: CASSESTPSGGATDTQYF. CDR3 nucleotides: TGCGCCAGCAGTGAGTCGACTCCTAGCGGGGGGGCAACAGATACGCAGTATTTT.

This chain uses TRBV3-1 (or the pseudogene TRBV3-2) with TRBJ2-3; no reliable D call. V was pared by 0 bases and J by 7 bases, with 5 bases between. This CDR3 has 12 residues. Germline loops: CDR1 LGHDT, CDR2 YNNKEL (reference sequence). CDR3 in DNA: TGTGCCAGCAGCCAAGATCTAAATACGCAGTATTTT. This translates into CASSQDLNTQYF.

The chain couples TRBV7-9 to TRBJ2-2; perhaps D is TRBD1 or TRBD2 (5 bases each). V gave up 5 bases and J gave up 4 bases, with 17 bases separating them. The CDR3 is made up of 16 amino acids. Germline CDR1 and CDR2: SEHNR and FQNEAQ (reference sequence). The DNA for the CDR3 is TGTGCCAGCAGCAGGGACGGGGTTGGGGTCACCGGGGAGCTGTTTTTT. Amino acids: CASSRDGVGVTGELFF. The complete variable domain, with remaining parts taken from reference TRBV7-9 and TRBJ2-2, reads DTGVSQNPRHKITKRGQNVTFRCDPISEHNRLYWYRQTLGQGPEFLTYFQNEAQLEKSRLLSDRFSAERPKGSFSTLEIQRTEQGDSAMYLCASSRDGVGVTGELFFGEGSRLTVL.

The chain is built from TRBV6-5 and TRBJ2-3; TRBD2 aligns across 10 bases. Trimming cost V 7 bases and J 0 bases; bases outside gene matches: 4. The CDR3 sequence is 15 residues long. Germline V CDR1 and CDR2: MNHEY, SVGAGI. This chain's CDR3 is CASTSSGRSTDTQYF. The CDR3 region has the DNA TGTGCCAGCACATCTAGCGGGAGAAGCACAGATACGCAGTATTTT.

The rearrangement uses TRBV29-1 and TRBJ2-7; 7 bases map to TRBD1. Germline V gene data show CDR1 as SQVTM and CDR2 as ANQGSEA. With 4 bases clipped from V and 1 base from J, the junction kept 7 bases outside the gene matches. There are 14 residues in the CDR3. The chain's CDR3 is CSVVENRGSYEQYF. CDR3 in DNA: TGCAGCGTTGTGGAGAACAGGGGATCCTACGAGCAGTACTTC.

V is TRBV7-9 and J is TRBJ1-2, with 7 bases that match TRBD1. The V and J ends lost 7 bases and 8 bases, in that order; junction bases with no gene match: 10. Germline V CDR1 and CDR2: SEHNR, FQNEAQ (reference sequence). The CDR3 has 13 amino acids. The CDR3 region is CASTSGGWRGYTF. CDR3 nucleotide sequence: TGTGCCAGCACATCAGGGGGTTGGCGCGGCTACACCTTC. Based on the CDR3 plus reference TRBV7-9 and TRBJ1-2, the full variable domain is DTGVSQNPRHKITKRGQNVTFRCDPISEHNRLYWYRQTLGQGPEFLTYFQNEAQLEKSRLLSDRFSAERPKGSFSTLEIQRTEQGDSAMYLCASTSGGWRGYTFGSGTRLTVV.

The chain uses TRBV5-1 and TRBJ2-7, with D tentatively TRBD2 (5 bases). The CDR3 consists of 15 residues. The V end was cut by 2 bases, the J end by 4 bases, with 16 bases between. CDR1 and CDR2 (germline): SGHRS, YFSETQ. The CDR3 loop reads CASSFSAGETYEQYF. The CDR3, as DNA: TGCGCCAGCAGCTTCTCCGCCGGGGAAACATACGAGCAGTACTTC.